This T cell receptor beta chain derives from a study of breast tumors, draining lymph nodes, adjacent tissues. General study findings and limits: Data only fit, rather than demonstrated, lymph node origin of most tumor T cells. Compared with lymph nodes, tumors were less diverse; compared with nontumor tissue, more.

This clonotype was seen a handful of times. Its antigen is currently unknown. From the multiplex PCR reads, TCRdb called clonotypes with MiXCR, one entry per CDR3 protein. The sample yields some 100,000 distinct CDR3 sequences, 21% seen once. Samples came from axillary lymph nodes draining the breast cancer. The germline V gene has CDR1 LNHDA and CDR2 SQIVND (reference sequence). The CDR3 runs to 15 residues. The V gene lost 3 bases and the J gene lost 1 base, with 9 bases spanning the gap. The chain recombines TRBV19 with TRBJ2-2; perhaps TRBD1 as D (5 bases). Input material: axillary lymph node tissue. This sequence was found in a female donor with breast cancer. Some clones in this sample may be carry-over from other donors' samples. CDR3 coding DNA: TGTGCCAGTAGTATGACAGCCATGAACACCGGGGAGCTGTTTTTT. Translation gives CASSMTAMNTGELFF.